The rows below give T cell receptor beta chains drawn from one sample of a study of T-cell reconstitution after alpha-beta-depleted transplantation in children. TCRdb analysed the PCR reads with MiXCR anew, one entry per CDR3 protein. The data hold 200,000 to 250,000 distinct CDR3 sequences, with 9.5% to 13% observed a single time. This material consisted of PBMCs, taken before TCRalphabeta/CD19-depleted stem cell transplant. These receptor sequences come from a child under two years old with acute myeloid leukemia, due to receive a stem cell transplant. CDR3s include the opening cysteine and the closing phenylalanine or tryptophan. The D gene is left open where the match is weak. Clone size is given for some rows only: seen once, a few or many times, or a class if the clone is expanded.

size: few; D: TRBD1; J: TRBJ2-7; V: TRBV2; DNA: TGTGCCAGCAGGGCCGACAGGGGGACTTCCTACGAGCAGTACTTC; CDR3: CASRADRGTSYEQYF
size: many; D: .; J: TRBJ1-2; V: TRBV7-2; DNA: TGTGCCAGCAGCGTAGAGGCAGGGCGGGACTATGGCTACACCTTC; CDR3: CASSVEAGRDYGYTF
size: many; D: .; J: TRBJ1-5; V: TRBV20-1; DNA: TGCAGTGCTAGAGGGACGCCGAATCAGCCCCAGCATTTT; CDR3: CSARGTPNQPQHF
size: few; D: .; J: TRBJ1-2; V: TRBV7-2; DNA: TGTGCCAGCAGCTCATACTTGGCAGGGGATGGCTACACCTTC; CDR3: CASSSYLAGDGYTF
size: many; D: TRBD1; J: TRBJ2-1; V: TRBV28; DNA: TGTGCCAGCAGTCGGTCAGGGGGATCCTACAATGAGCAGTTCTTC; CDR3: CASSRSGGSYNEQFF
size: many; D: .; J: TRBJ2-5; V: TRBV7-9; DNA: TGTGCCGATGCCAGGGGCGTTGGGGAGACCCAGTACTTC; CDR3: CADARGVGETQYF
size: many; D: .; J: TRBJ1-1; V: TRBV6-5; DNA: TGTGCCAGCAGTTATGGTGACATTCTCACTGAAGCTTTCTTT; CDR3: CASSYGDILTEAFF
size: many; D: TRBD2; J: TRBJ2-5; V: TRBV4-2; DNA: TGTGCCAGCAGCCAAGATCGGACTAGCGGGCTACAAGAGACCCAGTACTTC; CDR3: CASSQDRTSGLQETQYF
size: many; D: .; J: TRBJ1-1; V: TRBV7-2; DNA: TGTGCCAGCAGCTTATCTTATCGGGGGTTTGAAGCTTTCTTT; CDR3: CASSLSYRGFEAFF
size: many; D: .; J: TRBJ2-4; V: TRBV28; DNA: TGTGCCAGCAGCGGCGTCCTAGCAGGAAACATTCAGTACTTC; CDR3: CASSGVLAGNIQYF
size: many; D: .; J: TRBJ2-7; V: TRBV5-1; DNA: TGCGCCAGCAATGACCTCAGCTCCTACGAGCAGTACTTC; CDR3: CASNDLSSYEQYF
size: many; D: .; J: TRBJ1-1; V: TRBV5-1; DNA: TGCGCCAGCAGCTCGCTTGGGGGGGACACTGAAGCTTTCTTT; CDR3: CASSSLGGDTEAFF
size: many; D: .; J: TRBJ1-3; V: TRBV7-3; DNA: TGTGCCAGCAGCTTAAGCTCTGGAAACACCATATATTTT; CDR3: CASSLSSGNTIYF
size: .; D: TRBD1; J: TRBJ2-2; V: TRBV11-3; DNA: TGTGCCAGCAGTCCGGGACAGGGCAAAACCGGGGAGCTGTTTTTT; CDR3: CASSPGQGKTGELFF
size: many; D: .; J: TRBJ1-1; V: TRBV7-2; DNA: TGTGCCAGCAGCTTAATCAAGATGAACACTGAAGCTTTCTTT; CDR3: CASSLIKMNTEAFF
size: many; D: TRBD2; J: TRBJ2-1; V: TRBV7-2; DNA: TGTGCCAGCAGCTTAATTAGCGGGAGTAGTGGGTCCTACAATGAGCAGTTCTTC; CDR3: CASSLISGSSGSYNEQFF
size: few; D: .; J: TRBJ1-2; V: TRBV20-1; DNA: TGCAGTGCTAGAAACCGGGACTCCAAGAACACCTTC; CDR3: CSARNRDSKNTF
size: many; D: TRBD2; J: TRBJ2-1; V: TRBV11-2; DNA: TGTGCCAGCAGCGCCGGACTAGCGGGGGGTAATGAGCAGTTCTTC; CDR3: CASSAGLAGGNEQFF
size: .; D: TRBD2; J: TRBJ2-2; V: TRBV3-1; DNA: TGTGCCTCCTGCCAAGATCCGGGCGGGAGGGCCACCGGGGAGCTGTTTTTT; CDR3: CASCQDPGGRATGELFF
size: many; D: .; J: TRBJ1-5; V: TRBV7-2; DNA: TGTGCCAGCAGCTTAGGGCGACAGGGCAATCAGCCCCAGCATTTT; CDR3: CASSLGRQGNQPQHF
size: .; D: .; J: TRBJ2-5; V: TRBV5-1; DNA: TGCGCCAGCAGCCCACCAAGTCTTTATATCGAGACCCAGTACTTC; CDR3: CASSPPSLYIETQYF
size: many; D: .; J: TRBJ2-2; V: TRBV11-2; DNA: TGTGCCAGCAGCTTATCAGAAAGAACCGGGGAGCTGTTTTTT; CDR3: CASSLSERTGELFF
size: many; D: TRBD1; J: TRBJ1-1; V: TRBV5-1; DNA: TGCGCCAGCAGTACGAACCCGGGACAGTCCAACACTGAAGCTTTCTTT; CDR3: CASSTNPGQSNTEAFF
size: many; D: .; J: TRBJ2-1; V: TRBV20-1; DNA: TGCAGTGCTAGATTGGTAGGAGGGAATGAGCAGTTCTTC; CDR3: CSARLVGGNEQFF
size: many; D: .; J: TRBJ2-7; V: TRBV7-8; DNA: TGTGCCAGCAGCTTAGTTTCAGGGGCAAGCTCCTACGAGCAGTACTTC; CDR3: CASSLVSGASSYEQYF
size: many; D: TRBD2; J: TRBJ2-1; V: TRBV25-1; DNA: TGTGCCAGCAGAGAACTAGCGGGAGCTTGGGATGAGCAGTTCTTC; CDR3: CASRELAGAWDEQFF
size: many; D: .; J: TRBJ2-1; V: TRBV7-2; DNA: TGTGCCAGCAGCTTAGAACCCCTGGAAGGCAATGAGCAGTTCTTC; CDR3: CASSLEPLEGNEQFF
size: many; D: .; J: TRBJ1-2; V: TRBV28; DNA: TGTGCCAGCAGTTCCCACGAGGGACTCTATGGCTACACCTTC; CDR3: CASSSHEGLYGYTF
size: many; D: .; J: TRBJ1-2; V: TRBV9; DNA: TGTGCCAGCAGCGGGACAAACTATGGCTACACCTTC; CDR3: CASSGTNYGYTF
size: many; D: .; J: TRBJ2-1; V: TRBV27; DNA: TGTGCCAGCAGAAGACAGTTTAGCTCCTACAATGAGCAGTTCTTC; CDR3: CASRRQFSSYNEQFF
size: once; D: .; J: TRBJ2-1; V: TRBV19; DNA: TGTGCCAGTACCATGGGAGGGGGGGCAGTCGCCTACAATGAGCAGTTCTTC; CDR3: CASTMGGGAVAYNEQFF
size: few; D: TRBD2; J: TRBJ2-5; V: TRBV12-3/TRBV12-4; DNA: TGTGCCAGCAGTCAAGCGGGAAAGGAACAGACCCAGTACTTC; CDR3: CASSQAGKEQTQYF
size: many; D: TRBD2; J: TRBJ2-1; V: TRBV2; DNA: TGTGCCAGCAAAACCCCGACTAGCGGGAGCAATGAGCAGTTCTTC; CDR3: CASKTPTSGSNEQFF
size: many; D: TRBD2; J: TRBJ2-7; V: TRBV7-8; DNA: TGTGCCAGCAGCAGGGGGGCTAGCGGGAGCCGGGAGCAGTACTTC; CDR3: CASSRGASGSREQYF
size: many; D: TRBD1; J: TRBJ1-1; V: TRBV7-6; DNA: TGTGCCAGCAGCTTGGGACTTCCGGGACAGGGGGCGGCTGAAGCTTTCTTT; CDR3: CASSLGLPGQGAAEAFF
size: many; D: .; J: TRBJ2-5; V: TRBV7-8; DNA: TGTGCCAGCAAAAAGAGGGGTGTGGAAGAGACCCAGTACTTC; CDR3: CASKKRGVEETQYF
size: few; D: TRBD2; J: TRBJ2-5; V: TRBV19; DNA: TGTGCCAGTAGTATATGGGGGGGGGGCCAAGAGACCCAGTACTTC; CDR3: CASSIWGGGQETQYF
size: many; D: TRBD2; J: TRBJ2-1; V: TRBV4-3; DNA: TGCGCCAGCAGCCAAGATACAAGCGGGAGATCCTACAATGAGCAGTTCTTC; CDR3: CASSQDTSGRSYNEQFF
size: many; D: .; J: TRBJ2-3; V: TRBV7-9; DNA: TGTGCCAGCAGCTATTGGGCGGGCACAGATACGCAGTATTTT; CDR3: CASSYWAGTDTQYF
size: many; D: .; J: TRBJ1-2; V: TRBV4-1; DNA: TGCGCCAGCAGCCCAGAGGACGCCGCTAACTATGGCTACACCTTC; CDR3: CASSPEDAANYGYTF
size: few; D: .; J: TRBJ1-1; V: TRBV7-9; DNA: TGTGCCAGCAGCCCGGGGGGTTCTGAAGCTTTCTTT; CDR3: CASSPGGSEAFF
size: many; D: TRBD2; J: TRBJ2-3; V: TRBV15; DNA: TGTGCCACCAGCAGAGGGGGGACTAGCGGGGGGCCCACTAGCACAGATACGCAGTATTTT; CDR3: CATSRGGTSGGPTSTDTQYF
size: many; D: .; J: TRBJ2-7; V: TRBV20-1; DNA: TGCAGTGCACCGACTAGGGACTACGAGCAGTACTTC; CDR3: CSAPTRDYEQYF
size: many; D: TRBD2; J: TRBJ2-1; V: TRBV11-2; DNA: TGTGCCAGCAGGACTCTAGCGGGGACCTCCTACAATGAGCAGTTCTTC; CDR3: CASRTLAGTSYNEQFF
size: many; D: .; J: TRBJ1-1; V: TRBV19; DNA: TGTGCCAGTAGTATAACGGTCCTATTGAACACTGAAGCTTTCTTT; CDR3: CASSITVLLNTEAFF
size: many; D: .; J: TRBJ2-7; V: TRBV9; DNA: TGTGCCAGCAGCGGCGGACCTTCCTACGAGCAGTACTTC; CDR3: CASSGGPSYEQYF
size: many; D: .; J: TRBJ2-1; V: TRBV28; DNA: TGTGCCAGCAGGGAAAGGTACTCCTACAATGAGCAGTTCTTC; CDR3: CASRERYSYNEQFF
size: many; D: .; J: TRBJ1-6; V: TRBV11-1; DNA: TGTGCCAGCAGCCTTTACTTCGGGGGCGTTTCACCCCTCCACTTT; CDR3: CASSLYFGGVSPLHF
size: many; D: TRBD1; J: TRBJ2-6; V: TRBV6-2/TRBV6-3; DNA: TGTGCCAGCAGACCCCAGGGGGCTGGGGCCAACGTCCTGACTTTC; CDR3: CASRPQGAGANVLTF
size: many; D: .; J: TRBJ2-7; V: TRBV7-2; DNA: TGTGCCAGCAGCTTAGCTCTAGGTCGCGAGCAGTACTTC; CDR3: CASSLALGREQYF
size: few; D: TRBD1; J: TRBJ2-7; V: TRBV25-1; DNA: TGTGCCAGCATTGAAAACAGGGGGCCGTCTTACGAGCAGTACTTC; CDR3: CASIENRGPSYEQYF
size: many; D: .; J: TRBJ1-5; V: TRBV20-1; DNA: TGCAGTGCTAAAGCCTATAGCAATCAGCCCCAGCATTTT; CDR3: CSAKAYSNQPQHF
size: many; D: .; J: TRBJ2-7; V: TRBV14; DNA: TGTGCCAGCAGCCAACTCCAGGGTTACGAGCAGTACTTC; CDR3: CASSQLQGYEQYF
size: many; D: .; J: TRBJ2-5; V: TRBV29-1; DNA: TGCAGCGTTGGAGGAGTGGGAAAAGAGACCCAGTACTTC; CDR3: CSVGGVGKETQYF
size: many; D: .; J: TRBJ1-2; V: TRBV3-1; DNA: TGTGCCAGCAGCCAAGGGGCAGGTTTTGTCTATGGCTACACCTTC; CDR3: CASSQGAGFVYGYTF
size: many; D: TRBD1; J: TRBJ1-1; V: TRBV20-1; DNA: TGCAGTGCTACAAGACCGGGACAGGGGGCTGAAGCTTTCTTT; CDR3: CSATRPGQGAEAFF
size: many; D: .; J: TRBJ1-2; V: TRBV7-2; DNA: TGTGCCAGCAGCTTATATGACCGGGGTGGCTACACCTTC; CDR3: CASSLYDRGGYTF
size: many; D: TRBD1; J: TRBJ1-1; V: TRBV5-1; DNA: TGCGCCAGCAGCATAACCGGGACAGCTGACCCTGAAGCTTTCTTT; CDR3: CASSITGTADPEAFF
size: many; D: .; J: TRBJ2-3; V: TRBV29-1; DNA: TGCAGCGTAGGCGGGAACACAGATACGCAGTATTTT; CDR3: CSVGGNTDTQYF